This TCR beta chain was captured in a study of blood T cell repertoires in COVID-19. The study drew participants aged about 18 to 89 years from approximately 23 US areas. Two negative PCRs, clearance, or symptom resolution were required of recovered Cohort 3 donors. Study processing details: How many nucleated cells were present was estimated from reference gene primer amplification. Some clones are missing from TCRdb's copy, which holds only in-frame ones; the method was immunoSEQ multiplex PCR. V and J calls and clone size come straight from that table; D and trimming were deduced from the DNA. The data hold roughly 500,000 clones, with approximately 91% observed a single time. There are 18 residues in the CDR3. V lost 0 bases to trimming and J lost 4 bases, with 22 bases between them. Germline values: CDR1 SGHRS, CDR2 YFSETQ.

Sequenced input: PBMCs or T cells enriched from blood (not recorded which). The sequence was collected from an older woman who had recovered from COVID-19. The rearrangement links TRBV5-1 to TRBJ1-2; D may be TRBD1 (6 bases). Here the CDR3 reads CASSLDPTRTAVRYGYTF. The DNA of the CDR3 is TGCGCCAGCAGCTTGGACCCAACTCGGACAGCCGTACGCTATGGCTACACCTTC.